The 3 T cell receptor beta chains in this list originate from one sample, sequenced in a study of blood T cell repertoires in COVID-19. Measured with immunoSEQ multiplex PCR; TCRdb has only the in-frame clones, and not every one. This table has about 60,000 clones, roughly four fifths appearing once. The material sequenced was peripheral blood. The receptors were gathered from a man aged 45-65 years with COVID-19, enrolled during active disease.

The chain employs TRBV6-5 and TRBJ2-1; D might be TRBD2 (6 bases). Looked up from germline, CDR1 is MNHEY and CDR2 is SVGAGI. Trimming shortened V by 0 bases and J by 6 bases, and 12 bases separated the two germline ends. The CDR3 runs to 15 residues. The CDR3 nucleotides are TGTGCCAGCAGTTACTCGGAGACTAGGCGCAATGAGCAGTTCTTC. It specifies CASSYSETRRNEQFF.

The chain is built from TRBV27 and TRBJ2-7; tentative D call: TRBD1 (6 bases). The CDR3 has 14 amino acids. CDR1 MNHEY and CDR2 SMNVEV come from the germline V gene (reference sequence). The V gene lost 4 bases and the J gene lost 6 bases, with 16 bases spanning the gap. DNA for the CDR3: TGTGCCAGCAGTTCAGGGGACAATACTGGCGAGCAGTACTTC. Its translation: CASSSGDNTGEQYF.

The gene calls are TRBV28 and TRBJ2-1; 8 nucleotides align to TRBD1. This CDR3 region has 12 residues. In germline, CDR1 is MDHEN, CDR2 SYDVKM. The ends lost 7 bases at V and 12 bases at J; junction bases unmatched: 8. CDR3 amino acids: CASTLDRDRQFF. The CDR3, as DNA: TGTGCCAGCACCTTGGACAGGGATCGGCAGTTCTTC.